The sequence of this T cell receptor beta chain was determined in a study of patients and donors after allogeneic stem cell transplantation. This CDR3 is built from 13 residues. V lost 0 bases and J lost 11, with 16 bases in between. In germline, CDR1 is DFQATT, CDR2 SNEGSKA (reference sequence). TCRdb processed the RT-PCR reads anew with MiXCR; each CDR3 protein has one entry. Among about 89,000 distinct CDR3 sequences, roughly 43% were seen once, and the ten largest hold around 55%. V is TRBV20-1 and J is TRBJ1-1; D is uncertain. The sample comprised blood, either unsorted or a sorted T cell fraction (not recorded which). This clonotype originated in a human donor who was either an allogeneic HSCT recipient or a stem cell or donor lymphocyte infusion donor (not recorded which). It is not recorded whose cells these are; they may come from a transplant donor. The DNA of the CDR3 is TGCAGTGCTAGAGATAGTGGAACACTTGAGGCTTTCTTT. Its protein is CSARDSGTLEAFF.